The 30 T cell receptor beta chains listed next were all sequenced from one sample in a study of identical twins. TCRdb used MiXCR to reprocess the 5' RACE reads, holding one entry per CDR3 protein. This sample yields about 530,000 distinct CDR3 sequences, of which approximately 20% are seen a single time; 0.45% to 0.5% belongs to the top ten. Another study also made use of these data, one on yellow fever vaccine responses in identical twins.

Sequencing input: CD4+ T cells sorted from blood. All receptors derive from a woman between 18 and 30 years old in good health.

The V and J genes are TRBV3-1 and TRBJ2-7, with 9 positions matching TRBD2. J lost 0 bases, V lost 8 bases, and 5 bases had no gene match. The CDR3 has 14 residues. From germline, CDR1 is LGHDT and CDR2 YNNKEL (reference sequence). The CDR3 loop is CASATSGSSYEQYF. DNA of the CDR3: TGTGCCAGCGCGACTAGCGGAAGCTCCTACGAGCAGTACTTC.

This clonotype came up a few times. The chain combines TRBV2 with TRBJ2-3; D is possibly TRBD1 or TRBD2 (5 bases each). Trimming cost V 3 bases and J 1 base, with 14 bases left between them. CDR1 and CDR2 from the germline V gene are SNHLY and FYNNEI. CDR3 size: 16 residues. CDR3 protein: CASSDVAWGRTDTQYF. The CDR3 nucleotides are TGTGCCAGCAGTGATGTAGCGTGGGGACGCACAGATACGCAGTATTTT.

This clonotype came up a few times. V gene TRBV2 combines with J gene TRBJ1-2; D may be TRBD1 (5 bases). The CDR3 runs to 16 residues. V shed 5 bases and J shed 1 base, with 17 bases lying between them. Germline values: CDR1 SNHLY, CDR2 FYNNEI. The CDR3 spells CASSPSGTDLNYGYTF. For the CDR3, the DNA is TGTGCCAGCAGTCCCAGCGGGACCGACCTTAACTATGGCTACACCTTC.

This clonotype occurred a few times. The chain combines TRBV18 with TRBJ2-1; 8 bases line up with TRBD2. Trimming cost V 1 base and J 1 base; bases outside gene matches: 9. The CDR3 sequence is 18 residues long. From germline, CDR1 is KGHSH and CDR2 LQKENI. The CDR3 reads CASSPLFWSGSSYNEQFF. CDR3 DNA: TGTGCCAGCTCACCACTATTTTGGAGCGGGAGTTCCTACAATGAGCAGTTCTTC.

The gene calls are TRBV9 and TRBJ2-1; TRBD2 matches 14 bases. The ends lost 3 bases at V and 6 bases at J; junction bases unmatched: 2. Germline assignment: CDR1 SGDLS and CDR2 YYNGEE. This CDR3 contains 15 residues. DNA of the CDR3: TGTGCCAGCAGCGGGACTAGCGGGGGGTCCAATGAGCAGTTCTTC. Amino acid sequence: CASSGTSGGSNEQFF.

The chain has TRBV20-1 and TRBJ2-3; no reliable D call. This CDR3 has 14 amino acids. Between the trimmed V and J ends, which lost 6 bases and 5 bases, there was a span of 18 bases. From germline, CDR1 is DFQATT and CDR2 SNEGSKA (reference sequence). As DNA, the CDR3 is TGCAGTGCACCCTCCGGACCCCGGAAAGATACGCAGTATTTT. It is translated as CSAPSGPRKDTQYF.

This chain joins TRBV3-1 and TRBJ1-1; perhaps TRBD1 as D (6 bases). This CDR3 is built from 13 residues. V shed 1 base and J shed 11 bases, with 14 bases lying between them. Looked up from germline, CDR1 is LGHDT and CDR2 is YNNKEL (reference sequence). CDR3 bases: TGTGCCAGCAGCCAAGGAACAGGGAGCAAGGCTTTCTTT. It translates to CASSQGTGSKAFF.

This clonotype occurred a few times. CDR3 bases: TGTGCCAGCAGCCAAGTAAAAACCGAGCAGTACTTC. Translated, it gives CASSQVKTEQYF. V usage is TRBV3-1 and J usage is TRBJ2-7; D unresolved. The CDR3 is made up of 12 amino acids. V was clipped by 1 base and J by 6 bases, with 7 bases between them. Germline V gene sequence: CDR1 LGHDT, CDR2 YNNKEL (reference sequence).

This clonotype was detected only a few times. The J gene is TRBJ1-5, the V gene TRBV3-1, with TRBD1 identical over 7 bases. The CDR3 is 16 residues long. The germline CDR1 and CDR2 sequences are LGHDT and YNNKEL (reference sequence). V lost 4 bases and J lost 2; bases outside the gene matches: 8. The CDR3 sequence is CASSPSQGSGNQPQHF. As DNA, the CDR3 is TGTGCCAGCAGCCCGTCACAGGGGTCGGGCAATCAGCCCCAGCATTTT.

This clonotype has more than one count but fewer than ten. The rearrangement joins TRBV9 to TRBJ2-3; 13 nucleotides line up with TRBD2. With 0 bases clipped from V and 7 bases from J, the junction kept 14 bases outside the gene matches. Germline V gene data show CDR1 as SGDLS and CDR2 as YYNGEE. The CDR3 length is 19 residues. The CDR3 loop is CASSVAPRGLLAGGHTQYF. As DNA, the CDR3 is TGTGCCAGCAGCGTAGCCCCCCGCGGCCTACTAGCGGGAGGGCATACGCAGTATTTT.

This clonotype was detected a few times. The chain is built from TRBV19 and TRBJ2-2; 10 nucleotides match TRBD2. CDR3 size: 16 residues. The V gene's germline CDR1 is LNHDA and CDR2 SQIVND (reference sequence). V lost 7 bases to trimming and J lost 6 bases; unmatched junction nucleotides: 11. DNA for the CDR3: TGTGCCAGTAAACTAGCGGGGCTAATTGGGGCCGGGGAGCTGTTTTTT. Translating gives CASKLAGLIGAGELFF.

The V gene is TRBV12-3 or TRBV12-4, the J gene TRBJ2-1; D call uncertain. This CDR3 comprises 15 residues. Trimming removed 3 bases at V and 4 bases at J, with 13 bases between. CDR3 region: CASSLAGPEYNEQFF. The CDR3 nucleotides are TGTGCCAGCAGTTTGGCCGGGCCGGAATACAATGAGCAGTTCTTC.

This clonotype was detected only a few times. The CDR3 DNA sequence: TGCGCCAGCAGCACCGCCCCCTCCACTGAAGCTTTCTTT. This codes for CASSTAPSTEAFF. This chain uses TRBV5-1 with TRBJ1-1; D ambiguous. Germline V gene sequence: CDR1 SGHRS, CDR2 YFSETQ. This CDR3 contains 13 residues. The ends were cut back, 4 bases at V and 4 bases at J, with 11 bases in the middle.

This clonotype was observed a few times. This rearrangement joins TRBV20-1 to TRBJ1-1; no definite D call. CDR3 length: 11 amino acids. Deletions cut 5 bases from V and 3 bases from J, with 7 bases between. Germline-derived CDR1 and CDR2 are DFQATT and SNEGSKA (reference sequence). The CDR3 DNA reads TGCAGTGCTCAGGCATACACTGAAGCTTTCTTT. Translating it yields CSAQAYTEAFF.

The gene calls are TRBV7-9 and TRBJ2-7; maybe TRBD1 (5 bases). The CDR3 length is 16 residues. Germline-derived CDR1 and CDR2 are SEHNR and FQNEAQ (reference sequence). Deletions cut 1 base from V and 5 bases from J, with 18 bases between. The CDR3 spells CASSLGQPTIWDEQYF. The CDR3 bases are TGTGCCAGCAGCTTAGGACAGCCAACCATTTGGGACGAGCAGTACTTC.

This clonotype has a count of ten or more. The chain uses TRBV7-3 and TRBJ2-1; possibly TRBD2 for D (5 bases). The CDR3 runs to 13 residues. CDR1 and CDR2 (germline): SGHTA, FQGTGA. Trimming removed 0 bases from V and 5 bases from J, with 5 bases in between. CDR3 protein: CASSLTRDNEQFF. CDR3 nucleotide sequence: TGTGCCAGCAGCTTAACGCGGGACAATGAGCAGTTCTTC.

V and J are TRBV12-3 or TRBV12-4 and TRBJ1-3, with 7 bases that match TRBD1. The J segment lost 3 bases and the V segment lost 5 bases, leaving 7 bases of the junction unmatched. This CDR3 contains 15 residues. The CDR3 sequence: CASSPRGIGGNTIYF. Written as DNA, the CDR3 is TGTGCCAGCAGTCCCAGGGGGATTGGTGGAAACACCATATATTTT.

The chain uses TRBV6-1 and TRBJ2-2, with D perhaps TRBD1 or TRBD2 (6 bases each). CDR1 MNHNS and CDR2 SASEGT come from the germline V gene. There are 13 residues in the CDR3. The germline V and J ends were trimmed by 6 bases and 8 bases, with 13 bases remaining between them. The CDR3 DNA sequence: TGTGCCAGCAGGCCACAGGGAGGAGGGGAGCTGTTTTTT. Translating it yields CASRPQGGGELFF.

This clonotype has just a few counts. The chain links TRBV4-1 to TRBJ2-1; D is perhaps TRBD2 (6 bases). Between the trimmed V and J ends, which lost 0 bases and 2 bases, there was a span of 11 bases. Looked up from germline, CDR1 is MGHRA and CDR2 is YSYEKL. CDR3 length equals 16 residues. CDR3 nucleotide sequence: TGCGCCAGCAGCCAAGAAGTAGCGGCGACCTACAATGAGCAGTTCTTC. This sequence encodes CASSQEVAATYNEQFF.

This clonotype was counted only a few times. The chain has TRBV3-1 and TRBJ2-1; TRBD1 matches 9 bases. The CDR3 runs to 15 residues. Losses at the gene ends were 4 bases for V and 5 bases for J; bases not matched to a gene: 6. Germline assignment: CDR1 LGHDT and CDR2 YNNKEL (reference sequence). The CDR3 here is CASSLRDRVNNEQFF. For the CDR3, the DNA is TGTGCCAGCAGCCTCCGGGACAGGGTGAACAATGAGCAGTTCTTC.

There are a few counts of this clonotype. The chain couples TRBV12-3 or TRBV12-4 to TRBJ2-1, with 11 bases fitting TRBD2. The CDR3 is 16 residues long. With 4 bases clipped from V and 9 bases from J, the junction kept 11 bases outside the gene matches. The CDR3 DNA sequence: TGTGCCAGCAGTTCCGGGGGTAGCGGGGGGGCAGGTGAGCAGTTCTTC. Its translation: CASSSGGSGGAGEQFF.

This clonotype was recorded a few times. This rearrangement joins TRBV28 to TRBJ1-5; the D gene is possibly TRBD1 (5 bases). The germline CDR1 and CDR2 sequences are MDHEN and SYDVKM. The CDR3 runs 14 residues. Trimming left V 4 bases short and J 2 bases short, with 9 bases between. For the CDR3, the DNA is TGTGCCAGCAGTTCGGGGGTGGGCAATCAGCCCCAGCATTTT. Amino acid sequence: CASSSGVGNQPQHF.

The chain links TRBV12-3 or TRBV12-4 to TRBJ2-1; D is perhaps TRBD1 (5 bases). This CDR3 spans 15 amino acids. V lost 5 bases and J lost 6, with 17 bases in between. CDR3 region: CASSVQVGLSNEQFF. The CDR3 DNA follows: TGTGCCAGCAGTGTACAGGTGGGATTAAGCAATGAGCAGTTCTTC.

The chain employs TRBV20-1 and TRBJ2-7, with 7 bases that match TRBD1. The CDR3 spans 14 residues. V trimming: 1 base; J trimming: 3 bases; junction bases outside the gene matches: 6. Germline-derived CDR1 and CDR2 are DFQATT and SNEGSKA (reference sequence). The CDR3 protein is CSARGARDSYEQYF. The DNA for the CDR3 is TGCAGTGCTAGAGGGGCCCGGGACAGCTACGAGCAGTACTTC.

This clonotype was seen more than once but under ten times. V is TRBV5-6 and J is TRBJ2-1, with 11 bases aligning to TRBD2. The germline V gene encodes CDR1 SGHDT and CDR2 YYEEEE. The CDR3 length is 16 residues. Trimming at V came to 4 bases and at J to 7 bases, leaving 10 bases not matched to a gene. The CDR3 loop is CASSPAGTSGVNEQFF. Here the CDR3 DNA reads TGTGCCAGCAGCCCCGCCGGGACTAGCGGAGTGAATGAGCAGTTCTTC.

This clonotype has more than one count but fewer than ten. The CDR3 DNA is TGTGCCAGCAGCCCCCAGGGGAAAGGGGCCTACGAGCAGTACTTC. It is translated as CASSPQGKGAYEQYF. This chain connects TRBV3-1 to TRBJ2-7; D may be TRBD1 (6 bases). Germline-derived CDR1 and CDR2 are LGHDT and YNNKEL (reference sequence). V lost 4 bases and J 2 bases, leaving 15 bases between the germline ends. There are 15 residues in the CDR3.

This chain links TRBV4-2 with TRBJ1-1; 7 positions match TRBD1. The CDR3 extends over 15 amino acids. Germline CDR1 reads LGHNA; CDR2 reads YNFKEQ. The ends lost 1 base at V and 1 base at J; junction bases unmatched: 3. CDR3 coding DNA: TGTGCCAGCAGCCAAGGACAGGGAGGGAACACTGAAGCTTTCTTT. As protein: CASSQGQGGNTEAFF.

The V call is TRBV20-1, the J call TRBJ2-7, with D hard to call. The length of the CDR3 is 13 residues. Trimming shortened V by 0 bases and J by 2 bases, and 8 bases separated the two germline ends. Germline V CDR1 and CDR2: DFQATT, SNEGSKA (reference sequence). The CDR3 loop reads CSARDPPAYEQYF. CDR3 in DNA: TGCAGTGCTAGAGATCCCCCTGCCTACGAGCAGTACTTC.

The chain carries TRBV20-1 and TRBJ2-1, with no clear D. Trimming pared 2 bases from V and 5 bases from J, leaving 7 bases between. This CDR3 has 12 residues. Germline V gene lookup returns CDR1 DFQATT and CDR2 SNEGSKA (reference sequence). Here the CDR3 reads CSARFGDNEQFF. CDR3 coding DNA: TGCAGTGCTAGATTTGGGGACAATGAGCAGTTCTTC.

The chain combines TRBV28 with TRBJ2-7; 13 positions match TRBD2. Losses at the gene ends were 0 bases for V and 0 bases for J; bases not matched to a gene: 2. Germline V gene data show CDR1 as MDHEN and CDR2 as SYDVKM. CDR3 size: 17 residues. CDR3 residues: CASSLWGLAGSSYEQYF. In nucleotides, the CDR3 is TGTGCCAGCAGTTTATGGGGACTAGCGGGAAGCTCCTACGAGCAGTACTTC.